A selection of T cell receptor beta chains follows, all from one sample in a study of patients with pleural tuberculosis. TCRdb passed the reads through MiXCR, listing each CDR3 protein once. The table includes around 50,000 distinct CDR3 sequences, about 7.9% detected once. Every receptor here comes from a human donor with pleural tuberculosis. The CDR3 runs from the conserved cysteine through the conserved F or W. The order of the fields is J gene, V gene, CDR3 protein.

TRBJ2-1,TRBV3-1,CASSLRDYRSYNEQFF
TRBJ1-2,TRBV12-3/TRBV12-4,CASSNRDRPYGYTF
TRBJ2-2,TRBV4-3,CASSQDSGTGELFF
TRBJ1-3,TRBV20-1,CSARDSVENTIYF
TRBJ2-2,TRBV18,CASSPRDSYTGELFF
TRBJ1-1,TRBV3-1,CASRRTGVGFTEAFF
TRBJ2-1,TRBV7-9,CASSLTREEFF
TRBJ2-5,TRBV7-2,CASSLAGTVQETQYF
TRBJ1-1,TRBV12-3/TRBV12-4,CASSSRGGDGAEAFF
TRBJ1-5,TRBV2,CASIGARNSNQPQHF
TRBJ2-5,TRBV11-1,CASSLAEGARETQYF
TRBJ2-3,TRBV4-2,CASSQGTETTDTQYF
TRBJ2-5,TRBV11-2,CASSSDHQETQYF
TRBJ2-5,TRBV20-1,CSAAGTLQETQYF
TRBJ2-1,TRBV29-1,CSVRYGSYEQFF
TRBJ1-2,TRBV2,CASSSTGGRYGYTF